This T cell receptor beta chain comes out of a study of T-cell reconstitution after alpha-beta-depleted transplantation in children. General study points: Among T cells one year after transplant, newly produced cells accounted for most counts and diversity. Expanded graft clones, several hundred of them, were reportedly the source of alpha-beta T cells about two months after transplant.

CDR1 is DFQATT and CDR2 is SNEGSKA in the germline V gene (reference sequence). The CDR3 totals 15 residues. The ends were cut back, 0 bases at V and 1 base at J, with 10 bases in the middle. This clonotype was picked up a small number of times. Antigen: not known. Preparation of the TCRbeta library involved a method that used unique molecular identifiers. TCRdb ran MiXCR on the PCR reads and lists one entry per CDR3 protein. This sample has roughly 310,000 distinct CDR3 sequences, with about a quarter found just once. The chain carries TRBV20-1 and TRBJ1-3; the D is unclear. This clonotype originated in a male patient younger than 18 who had a stem cell transplant for acute lymphoblastic leukemia, so the T cells may come from the graft donor. The source was PBMCs, mostly from graft donor cells, collected 180 days after TCRalphabeta/CD19-depleted stem cell transplant. The CDR3 DNA reads as TGCAGTGCTAGAGATGGGAGGTTATCTGGAAACACCATATATTTT. It specifies CSARDGRLSGNTIYF.